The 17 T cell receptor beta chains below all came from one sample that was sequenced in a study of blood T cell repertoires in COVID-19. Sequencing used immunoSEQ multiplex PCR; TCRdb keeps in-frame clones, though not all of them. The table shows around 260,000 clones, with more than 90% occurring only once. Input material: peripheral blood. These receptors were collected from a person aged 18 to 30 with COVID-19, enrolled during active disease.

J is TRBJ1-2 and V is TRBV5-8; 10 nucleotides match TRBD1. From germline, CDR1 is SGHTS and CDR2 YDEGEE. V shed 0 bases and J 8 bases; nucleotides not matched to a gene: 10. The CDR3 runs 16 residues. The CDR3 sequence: CASSLVRDRGHHGYTF. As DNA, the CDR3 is TGTGCCAGCAGCTTGGTTCGGGACAGGGGACACCACGGCTACACCTTC.

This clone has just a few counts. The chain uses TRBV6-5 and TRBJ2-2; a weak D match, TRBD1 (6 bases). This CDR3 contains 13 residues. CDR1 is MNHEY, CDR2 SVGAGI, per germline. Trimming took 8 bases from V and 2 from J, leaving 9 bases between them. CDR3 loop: CASRDTNTGELFF. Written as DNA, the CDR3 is TGTGCCAGCCGGGACACTAACACCGGGGAGCTGTTTTTT.

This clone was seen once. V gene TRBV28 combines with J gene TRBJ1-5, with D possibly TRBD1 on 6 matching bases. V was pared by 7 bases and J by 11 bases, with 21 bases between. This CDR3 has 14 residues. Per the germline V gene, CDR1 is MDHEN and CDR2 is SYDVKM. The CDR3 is CASTPATGSLAQHF. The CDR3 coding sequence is TGTGCCAGCACCCCAGCGACAGGTTCCTTGGCCCAGCATTTT.

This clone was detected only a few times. CDR3 sequence: CASSSLRTASSDEAFF. In nucleotides, the CDR3 is TGTGCCAGCAGCTCCCTCCGGACAGCTTCAAGTGACGAAGCTTTCTTT. V gene TRBV7-9 combines with J gene TRBJ1-1; tentative D call: TRBD1 (6 bases). Trimming stripped 4 bases from V and 8 bases from J, with 23 bases between. This CDR3 region has 16 residues. The germline V gene has CDR1 SEHNR and CDR2 FQNEAQ (reference sequence). Combining the CDR3 with reference TRBV7-9 and TRBJ1-1 gives the whole variable domain DTGVSQNPRHKITKRGQNVTFRCDPISEHNRLYWYRQTLGQGPEFLTYFQNEAQLEKSRLLSDRFSAERPKGSFSTLEIQRTEQGDSAMYLCASSSLRTASSDEAFFGQGTRLTVV.

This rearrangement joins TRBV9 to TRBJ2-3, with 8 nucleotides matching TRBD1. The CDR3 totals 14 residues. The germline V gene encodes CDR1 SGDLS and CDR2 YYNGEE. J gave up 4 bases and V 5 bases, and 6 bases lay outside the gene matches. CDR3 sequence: CASSSGTGPDTQYF. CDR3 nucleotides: TGTGCCAGCAGTTCAGGGACAGGCCCAGATACGCAGTATTTT.

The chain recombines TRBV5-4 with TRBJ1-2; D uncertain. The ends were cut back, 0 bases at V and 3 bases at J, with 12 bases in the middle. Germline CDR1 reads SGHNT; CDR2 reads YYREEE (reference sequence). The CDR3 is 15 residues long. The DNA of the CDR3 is TGTGCCAGCAGCTTGGGTGTGGAGTCCTACTATGGCTACACCTTC. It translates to CASSLGVESYYGYTF.

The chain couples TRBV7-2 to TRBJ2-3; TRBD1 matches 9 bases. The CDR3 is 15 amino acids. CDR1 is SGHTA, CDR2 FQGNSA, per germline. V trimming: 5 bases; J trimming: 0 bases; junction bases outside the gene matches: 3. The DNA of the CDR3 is TGTGCCAGCAGCCTACAGGGGGCAAGCACAGATACGCAGTATTTT. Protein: CASSLQGASTDTQYF.

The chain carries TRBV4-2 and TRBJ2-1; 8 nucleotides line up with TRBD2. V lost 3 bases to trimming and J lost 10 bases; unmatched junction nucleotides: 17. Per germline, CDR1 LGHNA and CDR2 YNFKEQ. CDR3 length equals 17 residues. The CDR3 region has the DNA TGTGCCAGCAGCCATCCCGCCTTCGCCTATAGCGGGGTCGAGCAGTTCTTC. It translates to CASSHPAFAYSGVEQFF.

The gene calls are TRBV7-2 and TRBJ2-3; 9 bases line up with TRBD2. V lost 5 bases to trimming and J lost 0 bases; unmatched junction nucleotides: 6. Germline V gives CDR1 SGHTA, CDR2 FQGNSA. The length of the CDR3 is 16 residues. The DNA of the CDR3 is TGTGCCAGCAGCCCGAGTAGCGGGAGTAGCACAGATACGCAGTATTTT. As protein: CASSPSSGSSTDTQYF. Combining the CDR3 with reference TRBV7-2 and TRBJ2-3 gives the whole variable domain GAGVSQSPSNKVTEKGKDVELRCDPISGHTALYWYRQSLGQGLEFLIYFQGNSAPDKSGLPSDRFSAERTGGSVSTLTIQRTQQEDSAVYLCASSPSSGSSTDTQYFGPGTRLTVL.

CDR3 in DNA: TGTGCCAGCAGCCCATACTCAGGGGTAAAGGCCGGGGAGCTGTTTTTT. It yields the protein CASSPYSGVKAGELFF. The chain links TRBV7-9 to TRBJ2-2, with D maybe TRBD1 (6 bases). Germline CDR1 SEHNR, CDR2 FQNEAQ (reference sequence). CDR3 length: 16 amino acids. The V end was cut by 5 bases, the J end by 6 bases, with 19 bases between.

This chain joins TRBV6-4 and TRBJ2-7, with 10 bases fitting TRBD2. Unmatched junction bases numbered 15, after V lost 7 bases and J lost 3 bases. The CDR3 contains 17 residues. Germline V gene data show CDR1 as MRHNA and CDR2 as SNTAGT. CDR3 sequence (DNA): TGTGCCAGCATCGGACTAGCGGATACCTTTATCGGCTACGAGCAGTACTTC. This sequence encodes CASIGLADTFIGYEQYF.

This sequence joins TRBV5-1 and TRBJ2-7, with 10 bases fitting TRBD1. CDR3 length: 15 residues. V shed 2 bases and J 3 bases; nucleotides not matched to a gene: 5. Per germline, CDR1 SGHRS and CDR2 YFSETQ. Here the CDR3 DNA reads TGCGCCAGCAGCTTTACCGGGACAGGGGACTACGAGCAGTACTTC. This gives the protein CASSFTGTGDYEQYF.

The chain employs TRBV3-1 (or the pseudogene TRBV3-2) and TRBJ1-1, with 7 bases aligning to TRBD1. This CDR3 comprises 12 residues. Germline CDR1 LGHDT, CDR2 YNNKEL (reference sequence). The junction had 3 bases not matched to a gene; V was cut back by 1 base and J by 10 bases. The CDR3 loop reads CASSQGQGGAFF. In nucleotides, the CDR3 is TGTGCCAGCAGCCAAGGACAGGGTGGAGCTTTCTTT.

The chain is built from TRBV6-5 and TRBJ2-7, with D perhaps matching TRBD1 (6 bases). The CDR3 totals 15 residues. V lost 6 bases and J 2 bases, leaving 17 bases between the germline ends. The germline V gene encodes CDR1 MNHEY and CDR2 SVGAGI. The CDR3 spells CASRSGQGKTYEQYF. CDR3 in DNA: TGTGCCAGCAGGTCCGGGCAGGGGAAAACCTACGAGCAGTACTTC.

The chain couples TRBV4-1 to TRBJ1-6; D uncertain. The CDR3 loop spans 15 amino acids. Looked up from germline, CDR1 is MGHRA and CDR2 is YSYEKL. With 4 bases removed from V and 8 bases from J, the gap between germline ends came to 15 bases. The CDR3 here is CASSPGRDGYSPLHF. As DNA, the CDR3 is TGCGCCAGCAGCCCCGGGAGGGATGGGTATTCACCCCTCCACTTT.

CDR3 DNA sequence: TGTGCCAGTAGTGCGACAGGGGGGTACGAAAAACTGTTTTTT. Translation: CASSATGGYEKLFF. This chain joins TRBV19 and TRBJ1-4, with 9 nucleotides matching TRBD1. From germline, CDR1 is LNHDA and CDR2 SQIVND (reference sequence). J lost 8 bases, V lost 5 bases, and 6 bases had no gene match. The CDR3 is 14 residues long.

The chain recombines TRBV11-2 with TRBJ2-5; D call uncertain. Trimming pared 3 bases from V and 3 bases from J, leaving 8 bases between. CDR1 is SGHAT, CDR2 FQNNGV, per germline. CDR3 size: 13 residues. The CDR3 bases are TGTGCCAGCAGCTTTTGGAGAGAAGAGACCCAGTACTTC. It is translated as CASSFWREETQYF.